The 10 T cell receptor beta chains below come from one sample, sequenced in a study of Graves' ophthalmopathy and Graves' hyperthyroidism. As the template, RNA transcripts were used to amplify TCR beta CDR3 regions. HTBI primers served in a first-round RT-PCR, which a second-round multiplex PCR followed. TCRdb called the multiplex PCR reads again in MiXCR, with one record for every CDR3 protein. Here the sample spans around 1,200,000 distinct CDR3 sequences, less than 45% being singletons. Sequencing used peripheral blood or thyroid tissue (not recorded which). The receptors derive from an adult man with Graves' hyperthyroidism.

This clonotype has at least ten counts. The gene calls are TRBV6-5 and TRBJ2-5; 10 bases fit TRBD1. The CDR3 loop spans 16 amino acids. Germline CDR1 is MNHEY and CDR2 is SVGAGI. V shed 6 bases, J shed 5 bases, and the junction held 12 bases outside the gene matches. CDR3 nucleotide sequence: TGTGCCAGCAGCCGCCGGGACAGGGGTCTTAGGGAGACCCAGTACTTC. Amino acids: CASSRRDRGLRETQYF.

Points on this clonotype: In this CDR3 the conserved last residue, phenylalanine or tryptophan, is missing, so a read error is likely. It is unclear where the CDR3 begins or ends on the DNA, so no DNA is shown, and the CDR3 is as TCRdb lists it. The rearrangement links TRBV7-9 to TRBJ1-4; TRBD1, as called in the table, went unchecked against the DNA. 17 amino acids form the CDR3, both terminal residues included. Germline CDR1 is SEHNR and CDR2 is FQNEAQ (reference sequence). CDR3 loop: CASSSSRVTNTEAFFGQ.

The V call is TRBV14, the J call TRBJ1-2; 7 positions agree with TRBD1. V trimming: 4 bases; J trimming: 8 bases; junction bases outside the gene matches: 7. This CDR3 is built from 13 residues. Germline loops: CDR1 SGHDN, CDR2 FVKESK. The CDR3 region is CASSPYDRAGYTF. The CDR3 nucleotides read TGTGCCAGCAGCCCTTACGACAGGGCGGGCTACACCTTC.

This clonotype was seen ten or more times. The chain combines TRBV20-1 with TRBJ2-5; D is perhaps TRBD2 (5 bases). CDR1 and CDR2 from the germline V gene are DFQATT and SNEGSKA (reference sequence). Trimming removed 7 bases from V and 0 bases from J, with 12 bases in between. This CDR3 has 13 residues. The DNA for the CDR3 is TGCAGTGGATTCCGACTAAACCAAGAGACCCAGTACTTC. It is translated as CSGFRLNQETQYF.

This clonotype was counted at least ten times. J is TRBJ1-4 and V is TRBV7-9, with D possibly being TRBD1 (5 bases). Germline V gene data show CDR1 as SEHNR and CDR2 as FQNEAQ (reference sequence). V lost 0 bases to trimming and J lost 6 bases, with 14 bases between them. This CDR3 contains 16 residues. CDR3 protein: CASSLAGGRFDEKLFF. In nucleotides, the CDR3 is TGTGCCAGCAGCTTAGCGGGGGGACGGTTTGATGAAAAACTGTTTTTT.

As regards this clonotype: A much bigger clone sits one base away, suggesting this may be a read error. The rearrangement uses TRBV11-2 and TRBJ1-3; no reliable D call. CDR1 is SGHAT and CDR2 is FQNNGV in the germline V gene. The CDR3 runs to 13 residues. Trimming took 7 bases from V and 2 from J, leaving 9 bases between them. The DNA of the CDR3 is TGTGCCAGCAACCCCTATCCTGGAAACACCATATATTTT. It is translated as CASNPYPGNTIYF.

This clonotype showed up many times. V and J are TRBV24-1 and TRBJ1-2, with a possible D match to TRBD1 (5 bases). The V gene's germline CDR1 is KGHDR and CDR2 SFDVKD. V lost 3 bases and J 8 bases, leaving 27 bases between the germline ends. There are 18 residues in the CDR3. Here the CDR3 DNA reads TGTGCCACCAGTGATCGCCCGGAGCGGGACCGAAGCAGTGGGGGCTACACCTTC. Amino acid sequence: CATSDRPERDRSSGGYTF.

This clonotype occurred a few times. The chain recombines TRBV7-8 with TRBJ2-5, with 8 nucleotides matching TRBD2. The end of the DNA aligns better with TRBJ2-7, so the J call may be wrong. Germline-derived CDR1 and CDR2 are SGHVS and FQNEAQ. There are 14 residues in the CDR3. The CDR3, as DNA: TGTGCCAGCAGCCACCGGGAGGGCTACTACGAGCAGTACTTC. This translates into CASSHREGYYEQYF.

This rearrangement joins TRBV9 to TRBJ2-7, with a tentative D call TRBD1 (6 bases). The CDR3 consists of 16 residues. Trimming removed 4 bases from V and 1 base from J, with 18 bases in between. Germline assignment: CDR1 SGDLS and CDR2 YYNGEE. The chain's CDR3 is CASSLGWTAKSYEQYF. The CDR3 nucleotides read TGTGCCAGCAGCTTAGGGTGGACAGCGAAATCCTACGAGCAGTACTTC.

This chain joins TRBV3-1 and TRBJ1-3; D is possibly TRBD1 (5 bases). The germline gives CDR1 LGHDT, CDR2 YNNKEL (reference sequence). CDR3 size: 14 residues. Trimming removed 4 bases from V and 5 bases from J, with 12 bases in between. The chain's CDR3 is CASSRGEVRNTIYF. The CDR3 bases are TGTGCCAGCAGCCGAGGGGAGGTTAGAAACACCATATATTTT.